The next 25 T cell receptor beta chains were all read from a single sample in a study of siplizumab effects on memory and regulatory T cells. Assay: immunoSEQ multiplex PCR; the TCRdb copy retains only in-frame clones and omits some. The sample has more than 95,000 clones, about 93% seen once; the top ten hold roughly 0.59%. Material for sequencing was Tregs sorted from blood. The receptor set was obtained from a human donor in good health.

The V and J genes are TRBV7-2 and TRBJ1-3, with 7 nucleotides matching TRBD1. This CDR3 contains 14 residues. Germline V lookup: CDR1 SGHTA, CDR2 FQGNSA. After removal of 5 bases from V and 2 bases from J, the junction contained 3 bases not matched to a gene. This CDR3 reads CASSPDRAGNTIYF. CDR3 coding DNA: TGTGCCAGCAGCCCAGACAGGGCTGGAAACACCATATATTTT.

The V call is TRBV5-1, the J call TRBJ2-3; D is possibly TRBD1 (6 bases). Trimming stripped 5 bases from V and 2 bases from J, with 12 bases between. Germline V gene data show CDR1 as SGHRS and CDR2 as YFSETQ. This CDR3 is 14 amino acids long. CDR3 DNA sequence: TGCGCCAGCAGTTCGGGACACGCCACAGATACGCAGTATTTT. Translation: CASSSGHATDTQYF. Based on the CDR3 plus reference TRBV5-1 and TRBJ2-3, the full variable domain is KAGVTQTPRYLIKTRGQQVTLSCSPISGHRSVSWYQQTPGQGLQFLFEYFSETQRNKGNFPGRFSGRQFSNSRSEMNVSTLELGDSALYLCASSSGHATDTQYFGPGTRLTVL.

The count of this clone is one. The V gene is TRBV5-4, the J gene TRBJ1-5; 10 bases align to TRBD1. There are 15 residues in the CDR3. Germline CDR1 SGHNT, CDR2 YYREEE (reference sequence). Trimming at V came to 4 bases and at J to 5 bases, leaving 6 bases not matched to a gene. CDR3 sequence reads: CASSPGTGVDQPQHF. Here the CDR3 DNA reads TGTGCCAGCAGCCCAGGGACAGGGGTTGATCAGCCCCAGCATTTT.

This CDR3 reads CASSPLAAGTLWETQYF. The DNA for the CDR3 is TGTGCCAGCAGTCCCCTGGCCGCGGGGACCCTCTGGGAGACCCAGTACTTC. The genes are TRBV2 and TRBJ2-5; D possibly corresponds to TRBD2 (6 bases). Trimming took 5 bases from V and 5 from J, leaving 24 bases between them. The CDR3 extends over 17 amino acids. Per the germline V gene, CDR1 is SNHLY and CDR2 is FYNNEI.

The chain couples TRBV7-8 to TRBJ1-2; D unclear. The germline V and J ends were trimmed by 5 bases and 4 bases, with 11 bases remaining between them. Per germline, CDR1 SGHVS and CDR2 FQNEAQ. The length of the CDR3 is 13 residues. CDR3 amino acids: CASSPVGVYGYTF. The DNA of the CDR3 is TGTGCCAGCAGCCCAGTGGGAGTCTATGGCTACACCTTC.

The gene calls are TRBV11-1 and TRBJ2-1; 9 nucleotides align to TRBD2. Trimming took 0 bases from V and 2 from J; bases not matched to a gene: 8. CDR1 SGHAT and CDR2 FQDESV come from the germline V gene (reference sequence). This CDR3 comprises 18 residues. The CDR3 loop is CASSLALRAGGPYNEQFF. The CDR3 DNA is TGTGCCAGCAGCTTAGCCCTTCGGGCGGGAGGGCCCTACAATGAGCAGTTCTTC.

This sequence joins TRBV5-4 and TRBJ2-2; perhaps TRBD2 as D (5 bases). The ends were cut back, 0 bases at V and 2 bases at J, with 14 bases in the middle. Germline V gene lookup returns CDR1 SGHNT and CDR2 YYREEE (reference sequence). The CDR3 has 17 residues. CDR3 region: CASSLEFSGFNTGELFF. For the CDR3, the DNA is TGTGCCAGCAGCTTGGAGTTTTCGGGGTTTAACACCGGGGAGCTGTTTTTT.

This chain connects TRBV9 to TRBJ1-2; D remains unclear. V was clipped by 4 bases and J by 8 bases, with 15 bases between them. This CDR3 has 13 amino acids. In germline, CDR1 is SGDLS, CDR2 YYNGEE. The CDR3 DNA reads as TGTGCCAGCAGCTTTAATCCGGGTTGGGGCTACACCTTC. Its translation: CASSFNPGWGYTF.

V and J are TRBV5-6 and TRBJ2-6, with 9 bases identical to TRBD2. The CDR3 is made up of 17 amino acids. CDR1 is SGHDT and CDR2 is YYEEEE in the germline V gene. The ends lost 7 bases at V and 0 bases at J; junction bases unmatched: 8. The CDR3: CASLEGGGASGANVLTF. The CDR3 coding sequence is TGTGCCAGCCTCGAGGGCGGGGGGGCCTCTGGGGCCAACGTCCTGACTTTC.

The chain recombines TRBV9 with TRBJ2-7; 8 bases match TRBD2. Trimming took 3 bases from V and 4 from J; bases not matched to a gene: 3. The germline CDR1 and CDR2 sequences are SGDLS and YYNGEE. This CDR3 spans 13 amino acids. CDR3 in DNA: TGTGCCAGCAGCGAGGGACTAGATTACGAGCAGTACTTC. As protein: CASSEGLDYEQYF. Full variable domain (remainder filled in from reference TRBV9 and TRBJ2-7): DSGVTQTPKHLITATGQRVTLRCSPRSGDLSVYWYQQSLDQGLQFLIQYYNGEERAKGNILERFSAQQFPDLHSELNLSSLELGDSALYFCASSEGLDYEQYFGPGTRLTVT.

This rearrangement joins TRBV5-6 to TRBJ1-1; D not resolved. Germline-derived CDR1 and CDR2 are SGHDT and YYEEEE. Trimming took off 5 bases at V and 13 bases at J, with 15 bases between the two ends. The CDR3 runs 11 residues. CDR3 DNA: TGTGCCAGCAGAAGACCTCAAGGTGGTTTCTTT. It translates to CASRRPQGGFF. The complete variable domain, with remaining parts taken from reference TRBV5-6 and TRBJ1-1, reads DAGVTQSPTHLIKTRGQQVTLRCSPKSGHDTVSWYQQALGQGPQFIFQYYEEEERQRGNFPDRFSGHQFPNYSSELNVNALLLGDSALYLCASRRPQGGFFGQGTRLTVV.

The chain carries TRBV9 and TRBJ1-3; D gene ambiguous. V lost 0 bases and J 4 bases, leaving 11 bases between the germline ends. CDR1 is SGDLS and CDR2 is YYNGEE in the germline V gene. The CDR3 sequence is 15 residues long. The CDR3 DNA reads as TGTGCCAGCAGCGTAGCTACCGGGTACGGAAACACCATATATTTT. Protein product: CASSVATGYGNTIYF.

This clone was detected once. The chain carries TRBV29-1 and TRBJ1-2; D is possibly TRBD1 (6 bases). The CDR3 runs to 13 residues. With 8 bases removed from V and 4 bases from J, the gap between germline ends came to 17 bases. CDR1 is SQVTM, CDR2 ANQGSEA, per germline. The CDR3 DNA reads TGCAGCTATATCGGAGGGGGGGGCTATGGCTACACCTTC. It specifies CSYIGGGGYGYTF.

The chain links TRBV7-3 to TRBJ1-1; possibly TRBD1 for D (6 bases). CDR1 SGHTA and CDR2 FQGTGA come from the germline V gene. The V gene lost 5 bases and the J gene lost 2 bases, with 15 bases spanning the gap. The CDR3 extends over 15 amino acids. CDR3 residues: CASSPKGGGNTEAFF. The CDR3 DNA sequence: TGTGCCAGCAGCCCCAAAGGAGGGGGTAACACTGAAGCTTTCTTT.

The chain is built from TRBV11-2 and TRBJ1-1; D gene uncertain. Trimming left V 0 bases short and J 1 base short, with 12 bases between. Germline assignment: CDR1 SGHAT and CDR2 FQNNGV. The CDR3 has 16 amino acids. The CDR3 here is CASSLEFGRKNTEAFF. The CDR3 DNA reads TGTGCCAGCAGCTTAGAATTCGGCCGGAAGAACACTGAAGCTTTCTTT.

The V call is TRBV14, the J call TRBJ1-1; D not resolved. The CDR3 extends over 13 amino acids. Trimming took 7 bases from V and 4 from J, leaving 13 bases between them. Looked up from germline, CDR1 is SGHDN and CDR2 is FVKESK. CDR3 bases: TGTGCCAGCACCCGGCCACCCCTCACTGAAGCTTTCTTT. Translated: CASTRPPLTEAFF.

The J gene is TRBJ1-1, the V gene TRBV2, with a weak D call TRBD1 (6 bases). V was shortened by 2 bases and J by 5 bases, with 9 bases between the two germline ends. In germline, CDR1 is SNHLY, CDR2 FYNNEI. The CDR3 runs 13 residues. In DNA form, the CDR3 reads TGTGCCAGCAGTGAAAACAGGGATACTGAAGCTTTCTTT. Its protein is CASSENRDTEAFF.

This sequence joins TRBV5-3 and TRBJ1-4; D is ambiguous. TRBV5-3 is noted as an ORF with a role that remains uncertain. The CDR3 sequence is 12 residues long. Trimming took 10 bases from V and 4 from J, leaving 11 bases between them. The CDR3 sequence: CAGGLFNEKLFF. The CDR3, as DNA: TGTGCCGGAGGACTGTTTAATGAAAAACTGTTTTTT.

V and J are TRBV18 and TRBJ2-1; D is perhaps TRBD2 (6 bases). V shed 0 bases and J shed 7 bases, with 13 bases lying between them. This CDR3 contains 15 residues. The germline V gene encodes CDR1 KGHSH and CDR2 LQKENI. The CDR3 sequence: CASSPPGTHQNEQFF. The CDR3 region has the DNA TGTGCCAGCTCACCACCGGGGACTCATCAGAATGAGCAGTTCTTC.

J is TRBJ2-1 and V is TRBV12-2; the table's D call TRBD2 went unverified against the DNA. TRBV12-2 is annotated as a pseudogene. The CDR3 loop spans 18 amino acids. In nucleotides, the CDR3 is TGTGCAAGTCGCTTAGGGACTAGCGGGAAGAGCTCCTACAATGAGCAGTTCTTC. It translates to CASRLGTSGKSSYNEQFF.

The gene calls are TRBV7-2 and TRBJ2-7; no firm D call. Germline V gene lookup returns CDR1 SGHTA and CDR2 FQGNSA. V was cut by 2 bases and J by 6 bases, with 11 bases left in between. The CDR3 sequence is 13 residues long. CDR3 coding DNA: TGTGCCAGCAGCTTAATCGGTGGAGTCGAGCAGTACTTC. As protein: CASSLIGGVEQYF.

The chain links TRBV6-5 to TRBJ1-2; D is possibly TRBD1 (5 bases). The CDR3 is 14 residues long. With 1 base removed from V and 2 bases from J, the gap between germline ends came to 8 bases. The germline V gene encodes CDR1 MNHEY and CDR2 SVGAGI. CDR3 loop: CASSYLRGNYGYTF. The CDR3 coding sequence is TGTGCCAGCAGTTACTTAAGGGGCAACTATGGCTACACCTTC.

Comments on this clone: An end of the junction does not agree with germline; a read error may underlie this. This chain joins TRBV5-3 and TRBJ1-2; the D is unclear. TRBV5-3 is an ORF for which the function is uncertain. The CDR3 consists of 13 residues. CDR3 sequence: CASSLGGNYGYTF. DNA for the CDR3: TGTGCCAGCAGCTTGGGAGGTAACTATGGCTACACCTTC.

The chain has TRBV4-1 and TRBJ1-1, with D perhaps TRBD1 (6 bases). This CDR3 is 14 amino acids long. The V and J ends lost 6 bases and 0 bases respectively, with 11 bases between them. Per the germline V gene, CDR1 is MGHRA and CDR2 is YSYEKL. CDR3 protein: CASRGGEVNTEAFF. In DNA form, the CDR3 reads TGCGCCAGCAGAGGGGGGGAGGTGAACACTGAAGCTTTCTTT.

Worth noting for this clone: Other DNA sequences within the sample encode an identical CDR3. The chain employs TRBV11-3 and TRBJ2-7; TRBD1 matches 9 bases. The germline CDR1 and CDR2 sequences are SGHNT and YENEEA. V was clipped by 1 base and J by 3 bases; unmatched bases: 4. This CDR3 has 15 amino acids. Written as DNA, the CDR3 is TGTGCCAGCAGCTTAGGGGGACAGGGTATCTACGAGCAGTACTTC. Translated: CASSLGGQGIYEQYF.